This TCR beta chain was captured by sequencing in a study of OX40 agonist ivuxolimab in advanced cancers. Trimming removed 2 bases at V and 7 bases at J, with 11 bases between. Germline values: CDR1 SEHNR, CDR2 FQNEAQ (reference sequence). The CDR3 contains 13 residues. Anyone with autoimmune disease history or systemic immunosuppression was excluded. TCRdb's copy holds only in-frame clones and misses some; the assay was immunoSEQ multiplex PCR. The repertoire includes tens of thousands of clones, over 70% of them detected once, and roughly 7% sits in the top ten. The TCR comes from an adult with an advanced solid tumor such as melanoma, head and neck, liver or kidney cancer. V and J are TRBV7-9 and TRBJ1-2; the D is unclear. This specimen consisted of CD4+ or CD8+ T cells sorted from blood, obtained in a trial of the OX40 agonist ivuxolimab. Written as DNA, the CDR3 is TGTGCCAGCAGCTTATTCAAAGGCTCTGGCTACACCTTC. It yields the protein CASSLFKGSGYTF.